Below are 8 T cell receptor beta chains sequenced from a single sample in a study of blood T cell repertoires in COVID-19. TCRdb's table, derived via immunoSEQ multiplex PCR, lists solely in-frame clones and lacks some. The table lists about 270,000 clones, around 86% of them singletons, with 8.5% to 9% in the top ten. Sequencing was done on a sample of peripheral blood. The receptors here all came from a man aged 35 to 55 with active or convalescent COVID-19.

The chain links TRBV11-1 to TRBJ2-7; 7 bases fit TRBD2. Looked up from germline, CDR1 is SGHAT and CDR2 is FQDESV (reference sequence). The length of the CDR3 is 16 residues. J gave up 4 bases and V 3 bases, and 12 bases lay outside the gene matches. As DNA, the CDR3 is TGTGCCAGCAGCTTCGGAACGGGACTACCCAGATACGAGCAGTACTTC. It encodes CASSFGTGLPRYEQYF.

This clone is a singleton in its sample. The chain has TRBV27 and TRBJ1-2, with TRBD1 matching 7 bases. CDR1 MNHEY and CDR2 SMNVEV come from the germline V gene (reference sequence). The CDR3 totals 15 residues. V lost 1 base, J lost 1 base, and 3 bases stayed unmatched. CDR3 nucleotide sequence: TGTGCCAGCAGTTTATTGGCAGGGGGTAACTATGGCTACACCTTC. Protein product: CASSLLAGGNYGYTF.

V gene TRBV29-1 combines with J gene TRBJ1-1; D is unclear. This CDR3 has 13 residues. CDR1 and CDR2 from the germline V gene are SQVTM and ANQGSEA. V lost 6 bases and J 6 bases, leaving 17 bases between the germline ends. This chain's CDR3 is CSVGAQLRAEAFF. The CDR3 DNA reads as TGCAGCGTGGGAGCCCAGTTGAGGGCTGAAGCTTTCTTT.

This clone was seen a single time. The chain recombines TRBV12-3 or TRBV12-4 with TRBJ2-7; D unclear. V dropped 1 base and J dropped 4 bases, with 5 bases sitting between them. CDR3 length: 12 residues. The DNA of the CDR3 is TGTGCCAGCAGTTTAGATTCATACGAGCAGTACTTC. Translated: CASSLDSYEQYF.

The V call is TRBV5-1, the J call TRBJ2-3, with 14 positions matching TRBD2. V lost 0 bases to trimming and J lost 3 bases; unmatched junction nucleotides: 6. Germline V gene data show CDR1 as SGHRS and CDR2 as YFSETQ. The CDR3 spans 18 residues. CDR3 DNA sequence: TGCGCCAGCAGCTTGGCCTCCCGGACTAGCGGGAGGACAGATACGCAGTATTTT. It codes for CASSLASRTSGRTDTQYF. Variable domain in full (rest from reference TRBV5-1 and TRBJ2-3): KAGVTQTPRYLIKTRGQQVTLSCSPISGHRSVSWYQQTPGQGLQFLFEYFSETQRNKGNFPGRFSGRQFSNSRSEMNVSTLELGDSALYLCASSLASRTSGRTDTQYFGPGTRLTVL.

CDR3 in DNA: TGTGCCAGCAGCCTCGGAACGCGGTGGGGCTACACCTTC. Translating it yields CASSLGTRWGYTF. V is TRBV28 and J is TRBJ1-2; unclear D gene. This CDR3 comprises 13 residues. V was trimmed by 6 bases and J by 8 bases, leaving 16 bases between them. Germline CDR1 is MDHEN and CDR2 is SYDVKM.

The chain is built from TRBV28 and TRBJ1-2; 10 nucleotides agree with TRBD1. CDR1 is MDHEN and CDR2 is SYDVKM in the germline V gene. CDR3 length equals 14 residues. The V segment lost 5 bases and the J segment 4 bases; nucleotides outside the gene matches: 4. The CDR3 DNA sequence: TGTGCCAGCAGTGTGACAGGGGGCGCCTATGGCTACACCTTC. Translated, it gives CASSVTGGAYGYTF.

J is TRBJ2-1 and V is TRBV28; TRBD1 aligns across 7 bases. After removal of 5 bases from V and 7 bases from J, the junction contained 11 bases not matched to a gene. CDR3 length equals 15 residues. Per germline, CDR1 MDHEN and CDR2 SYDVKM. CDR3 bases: TGTGCCAGCAGTGGAGCCCAGGGGGATGGGAATGAGCAGTTCTTC. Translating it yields CASSGAQGDGNEQFF.